Included here is one T cell receptor beta chain sequence, with context. In this sample, this clone turned up a few times. Its antigen target is currently unknown. Per-base quality was not reported, and no clone a single base away is much larger than it. The germline V gene specifies MDHEN as CDR1 and SYDVKM as CDR2. Trimming accounts for 5 bases at V and 7 bases at J, while the number of junction bases matched to no gene is 14. From the cysteine up to the phenylalanine, the CDR3 has a length of 16 residues. The kept DNA is CDR3 alone, 48 bases in frame from the first base. The collaborating institutions used their own protocols to collect whole blood in K2EDTA tubes. For TCRbeta analysis, collaborators shipped samples in one of three forms: frozen whole blood, isolated PBMCs, or DNA extracted from either of those sample types. TCRbeta CDR3 regions were amplified from genomic DNA by means of the immunoSEQ Assay, a bias-controlled multiplex PCR. In the paper's pipeline: The number of nucleated cells in each sample was estimated by amplification of reference gene primers within the assay. Sequence reads were collapsed and filtered to measure the absolute abundance of every unique TCRbeta CDR3 rearrangement. For each sample, productive Simpson clonality was calculated by taking the square root of Simpson's diversity index across productive rearrangements. As stored in TCRdb, this immuneACCESS dataset retains in-frame rearrangements with V and J assigned. A fraction of the clones does not appear; measured against another copy, unresolved V genes explain less than half of the discrepancy, and the remainder lacks a known reason. Clone size and the V and J calls come from that table; the DNA yielded D and trimming. In this sample the table shows around 280,000 clones, around four fifths of which occur a single time. The ten largest account for 4.1% of the sample.

This sample was included in a study of blood T cell repertoires in COVID-19 (dated by TCRdb to about 2020). Background for the entire study: Collaborator samples came from the United States, Italy and Spain and covered acute and convalescent phases of COVID-19. Where available, HLA class I and class II types were taken from metadata supplied by the sample provider and were not determined by assay-based typing. The prospective study material was composed of cDNA or gDNA derived from T cells, B-cell-depleted T cells, or PBMCs. Samples came from the ongoing ImmuneRACE study (first 160 participants) plus 1,254 subjects from 6 global collaborators. Nearly every sample came with metadata listing a de-identified subject ID, COVID-19 status, age in years and sex. A freely available public database, intended as a resource for researchers studying the immune response to SARS-CoV-2, is where the repertoires were released. Subjects who had been exposed to COVID-19, were actively infected with it, or had recovered from it provided the deeply sampled blood TCRbeta repertoires that made up the dataset. Broader findings and caveats from the paper: Clinical and demographic metadata were provided uncurated, with the amount varying by source and participant.

The TCR originated in a woman aged 45 to 65 with active or convalescent COVID-19. The sequenced sample was peripheral blood. The chain couples TRBV28 to TRBJ1-5; 7 bases in the middle match TRBD1. The CDR3 has the sequence CASSTPGTDRRQPQHF. In nucleotides, the sequence is TGTGCCAGCAGTACACCTGGGACAGACCGACGACAGCCCCAGCATTTT.